This T cell receptor (beta chain) was identified in a study of blood T cells in healthy people across ages. This clonotype was found a few times. Its specificity is not known. The length of the CDR3 is 13 residues. Germline V CDR1 and CDR2: SQVTM, ANQGSEA. Trimming took 2 bases from V and 1 from J, leaving 8 bases between them. For the second PCR, which ran for 7 to 11 cycles, a sample-barcoded 5' primer and a J-beta primer mix were used. TCRdb reprocessed the 5' RACE reads via MiXCR and lists one record per CDR3 protein. The table records about 1.7 million distinct CDR3 sequences, 25% to 30% of them present only once. Study results and caveats: Not knowing donor CMV status may have confounded expanded clonotype changes.

This chain links TRBV29-1 with TRBJ1-2; no clear D gene. The material sequenced was blood. The receptor's source is a woman aged 25 to 39 in good health. The CDR3 reads CSVENPGNYGYTF. The CDR3 bases are TGCAGCGTTGAAAACCCGGGTAACTATGGCTACACCTTC.